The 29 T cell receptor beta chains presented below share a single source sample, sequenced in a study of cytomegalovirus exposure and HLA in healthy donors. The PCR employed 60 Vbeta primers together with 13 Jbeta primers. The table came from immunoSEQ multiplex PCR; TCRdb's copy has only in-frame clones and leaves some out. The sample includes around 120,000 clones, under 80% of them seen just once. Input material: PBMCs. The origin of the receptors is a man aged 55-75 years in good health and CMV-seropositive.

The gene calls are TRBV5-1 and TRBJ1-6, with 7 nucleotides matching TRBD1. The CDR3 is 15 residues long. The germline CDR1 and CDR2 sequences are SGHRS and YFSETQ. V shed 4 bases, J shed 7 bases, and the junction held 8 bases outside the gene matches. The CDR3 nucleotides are TGCGCCAGCAGCAGAGACAGGGTGGGGAATTCACCCCTCCACTTT. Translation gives CASSRDRVGNSPLHF.

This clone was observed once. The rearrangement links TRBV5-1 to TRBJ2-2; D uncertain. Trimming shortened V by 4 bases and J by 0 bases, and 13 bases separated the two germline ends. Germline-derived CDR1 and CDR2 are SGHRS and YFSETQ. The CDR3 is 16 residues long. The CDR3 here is CASSTEPEANTGELFF. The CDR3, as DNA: TGCGCCAGCAGCACGGAGCCGGAAGCGAACACCGGGGAGCTGTTTTTT.

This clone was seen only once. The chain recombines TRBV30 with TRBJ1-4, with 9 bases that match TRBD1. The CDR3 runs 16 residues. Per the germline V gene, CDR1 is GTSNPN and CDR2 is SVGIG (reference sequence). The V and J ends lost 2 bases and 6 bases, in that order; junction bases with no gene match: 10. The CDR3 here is CAWSRSRDRAYEKLFF. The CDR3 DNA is TGTGCCTGGAGTAGAAGCCGGGACAGGGCGTATGAAAAACTGTTTTTT. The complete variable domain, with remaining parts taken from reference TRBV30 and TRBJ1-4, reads SQTIHQWPATLVQPVGSPLSLECTVEGTSNPNLYWYRQAAGRGLQLLFYSVGIGQISSEVPQNLSASRPQDRQFILSSKKLLLSDSGFYLCAWSRSRDRAYEKLFFGSGTQLSVL.

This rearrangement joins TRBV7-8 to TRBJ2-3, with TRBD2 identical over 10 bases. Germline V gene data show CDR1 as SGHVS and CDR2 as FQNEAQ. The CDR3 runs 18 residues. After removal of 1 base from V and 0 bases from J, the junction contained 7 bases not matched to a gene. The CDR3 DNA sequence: TGTGCCAGCAGCTTAGATCCTAGCGGGGGAGCTAGCACAGATACGCAGTATTTT. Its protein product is CASSLDPSGGASTDTQYF.

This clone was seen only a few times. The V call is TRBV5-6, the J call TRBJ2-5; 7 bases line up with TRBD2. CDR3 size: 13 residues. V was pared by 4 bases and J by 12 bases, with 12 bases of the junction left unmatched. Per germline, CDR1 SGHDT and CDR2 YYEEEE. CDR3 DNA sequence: TGTGCCAGCAGCCACGGGACTATTACTTTGGAGTACTTC. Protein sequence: CASSHGTITLEYF.

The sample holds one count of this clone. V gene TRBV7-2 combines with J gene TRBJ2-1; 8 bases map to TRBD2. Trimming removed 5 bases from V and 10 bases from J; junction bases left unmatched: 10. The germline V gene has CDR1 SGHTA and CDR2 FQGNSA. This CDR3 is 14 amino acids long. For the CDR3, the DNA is TGTGCCAGCAGCCCCCAACTAGCGGTGAGGGAGCAGTTCTTC. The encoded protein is CASSPQLAVREQFF.

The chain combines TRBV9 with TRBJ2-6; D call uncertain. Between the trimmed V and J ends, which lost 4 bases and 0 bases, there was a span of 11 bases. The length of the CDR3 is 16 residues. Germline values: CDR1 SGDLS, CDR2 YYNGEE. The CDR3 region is CASSPSRLSGANVLTF. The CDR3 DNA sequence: TGTGCCAGCAGCCCTTCCAGACTCTCTGGGGCCAACGTCCTGACTTTC.

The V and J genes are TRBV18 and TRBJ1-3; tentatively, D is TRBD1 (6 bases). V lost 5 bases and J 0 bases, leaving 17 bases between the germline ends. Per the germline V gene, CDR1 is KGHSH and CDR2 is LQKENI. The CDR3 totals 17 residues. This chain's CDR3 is CASSAQNRESSGNTIYF. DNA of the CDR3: TGTGCCAGCTCAGCCCAAAACAGGGAAAGCTCTGGAAACACCATATATTTT. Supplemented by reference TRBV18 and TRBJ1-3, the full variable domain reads NAGVMQNPRHLVRRRGQEARLRCSPMKGHSHVYWYRQLPEEGLKFMVYLQKENIIDESGMPKERFSAEFPKEGPSILRIQQVVRGDSAAYFCASSAQNRESSGNTIYFGEGSWLTVV.

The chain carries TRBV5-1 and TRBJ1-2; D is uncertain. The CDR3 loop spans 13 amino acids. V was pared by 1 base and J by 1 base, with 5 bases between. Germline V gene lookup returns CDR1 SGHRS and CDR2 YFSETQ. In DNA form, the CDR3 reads TGCGCCAGCAGCTTGTCAGATAACTATGGCTACACCTTC. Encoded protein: CASSLSDNYGYTF. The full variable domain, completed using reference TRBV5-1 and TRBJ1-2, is KAGVTQTPRYLIKTRGQQVTLSCSPISGHRSVSWYQQTPGQGLQFLFEYFSETQRNKGNFPGRFSGRQFSNSRSEMNVSTLELGDSALYLCASSLSDNYGYTFGSGTRLTVV.

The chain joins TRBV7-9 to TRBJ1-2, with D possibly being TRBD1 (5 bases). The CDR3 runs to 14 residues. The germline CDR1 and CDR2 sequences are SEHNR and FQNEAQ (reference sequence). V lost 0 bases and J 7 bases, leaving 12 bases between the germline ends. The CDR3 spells CASSLAPAGRGYTF. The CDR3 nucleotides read TGTGCCAGCAGCTTAGCACCAGCGGGACGTGGCTACACCTTC.

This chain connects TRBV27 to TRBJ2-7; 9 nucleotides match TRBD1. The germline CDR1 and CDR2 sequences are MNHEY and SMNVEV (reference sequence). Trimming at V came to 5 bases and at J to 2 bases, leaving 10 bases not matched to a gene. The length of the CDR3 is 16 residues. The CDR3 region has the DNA TGTGCCAGCAGTCTGCTACCGGGACAGGGAGCCTACGAGCAGTACTTC. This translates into CASSLLPGQGAYEQYF.

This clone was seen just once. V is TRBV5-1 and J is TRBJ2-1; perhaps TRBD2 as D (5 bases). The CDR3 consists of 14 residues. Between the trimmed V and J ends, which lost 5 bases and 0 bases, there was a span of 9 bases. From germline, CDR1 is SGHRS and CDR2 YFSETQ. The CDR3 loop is CASRRETSYNEQFF. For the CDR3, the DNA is TGCGCCAGCAGAAGGGAGACCTCCTACAATGAGCAGTTCTTC.

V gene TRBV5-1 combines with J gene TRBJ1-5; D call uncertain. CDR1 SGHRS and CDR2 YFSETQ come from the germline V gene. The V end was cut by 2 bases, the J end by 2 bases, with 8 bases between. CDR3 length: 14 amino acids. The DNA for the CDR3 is TGCGCCAGCAGCTTTGAGGTCGGCAATCAGCCCCAGCATTTT. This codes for CASSFEVGNQPQHF.

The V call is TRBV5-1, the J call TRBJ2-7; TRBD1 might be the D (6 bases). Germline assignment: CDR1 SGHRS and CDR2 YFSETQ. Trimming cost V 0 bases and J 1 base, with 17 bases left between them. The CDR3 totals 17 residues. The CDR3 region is CASSLGGQGQGSYEQYF. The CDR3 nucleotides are TGCGCCAGCAGCTTGGGGGGGCAAGGCCAGGGTTCCTACGAGCAGTACTTC.

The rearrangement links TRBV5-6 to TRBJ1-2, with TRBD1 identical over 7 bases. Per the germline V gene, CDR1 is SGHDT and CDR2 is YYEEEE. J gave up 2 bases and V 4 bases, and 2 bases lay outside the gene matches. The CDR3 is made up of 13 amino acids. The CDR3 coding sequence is TGTGCCAGCAGCGCGGGACAGAACTATGGCTACACCTTC. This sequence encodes CASSAGQNYGYTF.

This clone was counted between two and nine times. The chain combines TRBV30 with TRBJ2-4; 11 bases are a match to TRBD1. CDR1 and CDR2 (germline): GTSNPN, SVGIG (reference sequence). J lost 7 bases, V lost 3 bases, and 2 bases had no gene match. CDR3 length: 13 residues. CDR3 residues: CAWRGDRGNIQYF. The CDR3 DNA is TGTGCCTGGAGGGGGGACAGGGGGAACATTCAGTACTTC.

The CDR3 reads CASSEALRGGLDTQYF. In DNA, the CDR3 is TGTGCCAGCAGTGAAGCGCTGAGAGGGGGCCTAGATACGCAGTATTTT. The rearrangement joins TRBV2 to TRBJ2-3, with 7 positions matching TRBD1. Germline values: CDR1 SNHLY, CDR2 FYNNEI. The CDR3 spans 16 residues. V shed 0 bases, J shed 5 bases, and the junction held 8 bases outside the gene matches.

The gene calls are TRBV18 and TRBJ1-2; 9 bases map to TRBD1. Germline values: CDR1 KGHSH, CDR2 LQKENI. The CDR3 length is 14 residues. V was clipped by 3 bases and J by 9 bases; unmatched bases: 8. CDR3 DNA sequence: TGTGCCAGCTCACCGGGACAGGGCCTCGAAAGCTACACCTTC. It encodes CASSPGQGLESYTF. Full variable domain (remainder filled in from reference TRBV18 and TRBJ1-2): NAGVMQNPRHLVRRRGQEARLRCSPMKGHSHVYWYRQLPEEGLKFMVYLQKENIIDESGMPKERFSAEFPKEGPSILRIQQVVRGDSAAYFCASSPGQGLESYTFGSGTRLTVV.

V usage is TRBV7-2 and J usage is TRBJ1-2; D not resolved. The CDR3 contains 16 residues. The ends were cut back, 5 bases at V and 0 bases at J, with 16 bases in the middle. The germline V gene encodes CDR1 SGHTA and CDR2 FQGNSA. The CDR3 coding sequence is TGTGCCAGCAGCAGCCATGGCGGCTGGTCTAACTATGGCTACACCTTC. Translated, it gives CASSSHGGWSNYGYTF.

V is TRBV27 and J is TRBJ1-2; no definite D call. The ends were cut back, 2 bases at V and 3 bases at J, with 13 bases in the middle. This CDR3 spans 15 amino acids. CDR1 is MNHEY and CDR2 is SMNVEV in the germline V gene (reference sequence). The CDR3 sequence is CASSLQVGMHYGYTF. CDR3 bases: TGTGCCAGCAGTTTACAAGTGGGCATGCACTATGGCTACACCTTC.

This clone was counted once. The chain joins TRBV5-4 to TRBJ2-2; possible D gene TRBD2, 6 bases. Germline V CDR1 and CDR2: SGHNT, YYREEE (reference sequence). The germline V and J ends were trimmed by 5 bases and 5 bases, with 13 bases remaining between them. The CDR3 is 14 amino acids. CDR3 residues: CASSRDGGTGELFF. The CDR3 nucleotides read TGTGCCAGCAGTCGGGACGGAGGGACCGGGGAGCTGTTTTTT. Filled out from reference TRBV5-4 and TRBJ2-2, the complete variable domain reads ETGVTQSPTHLIKTRGQQVTLRCSSQSGHNTVSWYQQALGQGPQFIFQYYREEENGRGNFPPRFSGLQFPNYSSELNVNALELDDSALYLCASSRDGGTGELFFGEGSRLTVL.

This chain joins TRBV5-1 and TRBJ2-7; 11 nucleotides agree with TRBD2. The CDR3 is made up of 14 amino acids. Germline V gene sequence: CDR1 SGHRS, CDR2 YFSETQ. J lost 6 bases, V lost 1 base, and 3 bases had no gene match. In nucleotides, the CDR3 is TGCGCCAGCAGCTTGAGGACTAGCGGGCCCGAGCAGTACTTC. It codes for CASSLRTSGPEQYF.

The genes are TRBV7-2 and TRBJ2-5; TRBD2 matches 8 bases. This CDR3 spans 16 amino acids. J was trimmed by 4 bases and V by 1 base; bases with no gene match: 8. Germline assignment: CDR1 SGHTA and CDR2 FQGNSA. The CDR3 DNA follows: TGTGCCAGCAGCTTAGTCCCCGGGAGGGGGGGAGAGACCCAGTACTTC. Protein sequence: CASSLVPGRGGETQYF.

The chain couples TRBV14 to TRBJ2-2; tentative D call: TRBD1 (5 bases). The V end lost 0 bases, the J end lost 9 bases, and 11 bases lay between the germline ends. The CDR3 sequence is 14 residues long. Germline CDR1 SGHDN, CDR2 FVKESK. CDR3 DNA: TGTGCCAGCAGCCAAGAGGGGCTCACTAGGGAGCTGTTTTTT. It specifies CASSQEGLTRELFF.

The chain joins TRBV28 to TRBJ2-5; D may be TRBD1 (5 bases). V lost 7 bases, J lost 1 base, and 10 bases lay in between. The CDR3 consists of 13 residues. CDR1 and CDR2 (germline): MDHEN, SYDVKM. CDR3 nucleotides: TGTGCCAGCAATACCAGGGCCCAAGAGACCCAGTACTTC. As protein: CASNTRAQETQYF.

This CDR3 is CASSWELNTEAFF. CDR3 DNA sequence: TGCGCCAGCAGCTGGGAGTTAAACACTGAAGCTTTCTTT. The rearrangement links TRBV5-1 to TRBJ1-1; no clear D. The V end lost 3 bases, the J end lost 2 bases, and 8 bases lay between the germline ends. Germline loops: CDR1 SGHRS, CDR2 YFSETQ. The CDR3 has 13 residues. Using reference TRBV5-1 and TRBJ1-1 for the parts outside the CDR3, the full variable domain is KAGVTQTPRYLIKTRGQQVTLSCSPISGHRSVSWYQQTPGQGLQFLFEYFSETQRNKGNFPGRFSGRQFSNSRSEMNVSTLELGDSALYLCASSWELNTEAFFGQGTRLTVV.

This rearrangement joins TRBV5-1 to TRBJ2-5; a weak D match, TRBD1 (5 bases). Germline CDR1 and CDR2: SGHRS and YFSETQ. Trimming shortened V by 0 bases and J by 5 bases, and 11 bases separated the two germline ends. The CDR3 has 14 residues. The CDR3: CASSLDRPRETQYF. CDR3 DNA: TGCGCCAGCAGCTTGGACAGGCCAAGGGAGACCCAGTACTTC.

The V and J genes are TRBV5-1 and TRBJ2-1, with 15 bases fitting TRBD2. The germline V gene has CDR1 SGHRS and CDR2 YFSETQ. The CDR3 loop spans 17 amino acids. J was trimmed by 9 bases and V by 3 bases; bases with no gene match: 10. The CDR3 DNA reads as TGCGCCAGCAGCTGGGGTGGGGGACTAGCGGGAGGAGCTGAGCAGTTCTTC. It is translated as CASSWGGGLAGGAEQFF.

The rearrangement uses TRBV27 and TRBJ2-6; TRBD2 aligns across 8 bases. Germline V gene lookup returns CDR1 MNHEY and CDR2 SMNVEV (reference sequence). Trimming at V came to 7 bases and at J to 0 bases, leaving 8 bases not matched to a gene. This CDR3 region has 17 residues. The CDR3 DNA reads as TGTGCCAGCACTGCGGACGCGGGGGGCTCTGGGGCCAACGTCCTGACTTTC. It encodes CASTADAGGSGANVLTF. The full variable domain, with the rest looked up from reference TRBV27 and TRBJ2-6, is EAQVTQNPRYLITVTGKKLTVTCSQNMNHEYMSWYRQDPGLGLRQIYYSMNVEVTDKGDVPEGYKVSRKEKRNFPLILESPSPNQTSLYFCASTADAGGSGANVLTFGAGSRLTVL.